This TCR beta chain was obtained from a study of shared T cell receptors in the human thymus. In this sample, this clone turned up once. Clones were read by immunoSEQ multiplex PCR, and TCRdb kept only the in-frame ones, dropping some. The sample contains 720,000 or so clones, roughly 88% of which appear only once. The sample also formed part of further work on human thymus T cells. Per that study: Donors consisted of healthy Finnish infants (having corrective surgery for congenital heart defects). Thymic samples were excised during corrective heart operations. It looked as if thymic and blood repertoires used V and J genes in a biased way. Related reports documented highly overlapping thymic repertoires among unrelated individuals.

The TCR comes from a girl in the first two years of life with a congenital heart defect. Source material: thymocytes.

The CDR3 nucleotides read TGCGCCAGCAGCTGTTCCGGGACAGGGTTCTACGAGCAGTACTTC. It is translated as CASSCSGTGFYEQYF. This chain connects TRBV5-1 to TRBJ2-7; TRBD1 matches at 9 bases. V shed 3 bases, J shed 3 bases, and the junction held 7 bases outside the gene matches. CDR3 size: 15 residues. The V gene's germline CDR1 is SGHRS and CDR2 YFSETQ.